The entry that follows covers one T cell receptor beta chain sequence. This clonotype was detected ten times or more. Its antigen is currently not known. No base quality information exists; no much larger clone differs at one position. These data originate in a study of regulatory T cells in long-lasting Graves disease (dated by TCRdb to the early 2020s). Turning to the overall study: Patients with newly diagnosed Graves' disease had been on antithyroid drugs for under 3 months. Persistent Graves' disease patients were compared with newly diagnosed Graves' disease patients by peripheral blood TCR sequencing and RNA sequencing. The study was conducted in China and was registered as a clinical trial. A total of approximately 35 samples were covered by TCR sequencing, comprising around 13 persistent and around 20 newly diagnosed Graves' disease patients. What the study reported, not specific to this receptor: Peripheral blood alone was examined, since thyroid tissue, which constituted the primary lesion, could not be accessed. Persistent Graves' disease patients showed lower TCR Shannon entropy and fewer highly expanded clones than newly diagnosed patients, suggesting clonal expansion. A larger number of public clonotypes was shared among persistent patients (around 3,000) than among newly diagnosed patients (around 870). The small sample size was acknowledged by the authors as a limitation that may reduce accuracy. Persistent disease showed preferential use of TRBV28, TRBJ1-2 and TRBJ2-5, whereas newly diagnosed disease favored TRBV20-1 and TRBJ2-1. Sequencing and analysis were restricted to the TCR beta chain.

The receptor library was made with multiplex PCR. The instrument was an Illumina HiSeq 4000. CDR3 regions were amplified by Arm-PCR with iRepertoire HTBI primers to construct TCR beta libraries. Gel purification was performed on PCR products prior to sequencing. As for the original processing: Across samples, roughly 60 TRBV and approximately 15 TRBJ segments were identified and used for gene usage analysis of CDR3 amino acid clonotypes. COPE and FqMerger were used to merge filtered high-quality paired reads into contigs. BLAST was used to align contigs to IMGT TRBV, TRBD and TRBJ reference genes, and CDR3 was defined according to IMGT. Any clonotype with a frequency above 0.1% was classified as a highly expanded clone. Shannon entropy was used to measure repertoire diversity, and the Gini coefficient was used to measure V-J evenness. Clonotypes shared by more than one individual were considered public. TCRdb took the public reads, trimmed them with fastp at Q25, ran MiXCR for clone calling and kept in-frame beta chains. A single entry per CDR3 protein holds the most common genes and DNA from its merged rows. These V and J calls rely on TCRdb rather than the paper's analysis. The sample yields approximately 480,000 distinct CDR3 sequences; 15% to 20% were counted once. 9% to 15% of the sample lies in the top ten.

Explained via the paper, the time point label denotes: newly diagnosed GD, antithyroid drugs for less than 3 months. For both TCR sequencing and RNA sequencing, RNA was extracted from PBMCs in TRIzol. Graves' disease was diagnosed according to American Thyroid Association guidelines. Recruitment of patients was carried out at an endocrinology department in Xi'an, China. From each patient, approximately 10 milliliters of peripheral blood was collected into an EDTA anticoagulant tube. PBMCs were isolated by Ficoll Paque Plus density gradient separation without further T cell sorting. RNA quality was checked with an Agilent 2100 Bioanalyzer and agarose gel, and concentration with a NanoDrop 2000. The germline V gene (reference sequence) gives CDR1 as DFQATT and CDR2 as SNEGSKA. The cysteine opens and the phenylalanine closes a CDR3 of 14 amino acids. Just CDR3 DNA is preserved here, 42 bases in frame from base 1. The germline V and J ends show losses of 5 bases and 10 bases respectively, and no gene match explains 14 bases of the junction.

The same data also went into a second study, on T cells in Graves' hyperthyroidism and ophthalmopathy. The second study also describes: Graves' hyperthyroidism was defined as stable when no progression to ophthalmopathy occurred over 18 months of follow-up. Hyperthyroidism patients were newly diagnosed, with disease duration under 2 months, and aged 18 to 65 years. Exclusion was applied to patients with uncontrolled infections, other autoimmune diseases, pregnancy or lactation. Diagnoses were established on the basis of clinical symptoms, serum thyroxine and TRAb, thyroid ultrasound, and orbital computed tomography. The first round of RT-PCR for the TCR CDR3 was performed with the HTBI primer set and the Qiagen OneStep RT-PCR kit. Most expanded thyroid clonotypes (frequency above 0.001) were also detected in blood, a finding suggesting that blood repertoires may reflect thyroid immune responses. A 13 V-J signature model separated ophthalmopathy from stable hyperthyroidism, with roughly 88% sensitivity and just under 84% specificity in cross-validation and 80%/75% in testing. During validation, the model predicted progression to ophthalmopathy a median of roughly 7.1 months ahead of onset, with around 71% sensitivity and around 73% specificity. TCR V-J signatures able to tell the groups apart were searched for in a discovery cohort of around 95 patients, of whom fewer than 45 had Graves' ophthalmopathy and around 57 had stable Graves' hyperthyroidism. Prospective prediction of ophthalmopathy was tested in an independent validation cohort of 18 to 20 hyperthyroidism patients and 17 patients who later progressed to ophthalmopathy. The roughly 100 discovery patients were randomly split 7:3 into training and test sets. In addition, the study compared T-cell repertoires in thyroid tissue and in blood from roughly 6 Graves' hyperthyroidism patients. Following sampling, methimazole starting at 30 mg daily was given to hyperthyroidism patients, and high-dose intravenous methylprednisolone was given to ophthalmopathy patients. Libraries were constructed in a second round of multiplex PCR, after which size selection and purification were carried out. Libraries were sequenced paired-end with 100 bp reads on an Illumina HiSeq2000. SOAPnuke was used to process the raw data, with reads discarded if the reads contained adapters or uncalled bases, had a mean Phred below 15, or lacked an exact constant-primer or identifier match. COPE v1.2.5 was used to merge high-quality paired reads, and clonotypes were defined as unique nucleotide sequences. MiTCR v1.1 was used to align the clonotypes against IMGT TRBV, TRBD and TRBJ reference segments. Only V-J combinations with frequency above 0.0001, covering 99% to 99.2% of repertoires, were analysed. The TCS score was defined as F50 (clonal expansion) divided by E x V (chaos), with BLOSUM62-based TCRdist calculated between CDR3 peptides within each V-J. Welch's t-statistics and random forest reduced 500 to 650 V-J features to 10 to 15, which were used in a naive Bayes classifier (R e1071). Sample size was not statistically predetermined, and investigators were not blinded to group allocation. According to the paper, TCR Vbeta CDR3 sequencing was carried out on 135 peripheral blood samples, which came from some 41 ophthalmopathy, approximately 72 hyperthyroidism and approximately 17 progressor patients.

The sample was peripheral blood mononuclear cells (PBMCs), taken at new diagnosis, from a patient treated with antithyroid drugs. This TCR was sampled from a man aged 40-49 years with Graves disease. Donor details come from another sample of the same person, matched by shared clones. This sequence uses TRBV20-1 and TRBJ2-1, with TRBD1 matching 7 junction bases. The CDR3: CSAVEWDRQREQFF. The DNA sequence is as follows: TGCAGTGCTGTCGAATGGGACAGACAAAGGGAGCAGTTCTTC.